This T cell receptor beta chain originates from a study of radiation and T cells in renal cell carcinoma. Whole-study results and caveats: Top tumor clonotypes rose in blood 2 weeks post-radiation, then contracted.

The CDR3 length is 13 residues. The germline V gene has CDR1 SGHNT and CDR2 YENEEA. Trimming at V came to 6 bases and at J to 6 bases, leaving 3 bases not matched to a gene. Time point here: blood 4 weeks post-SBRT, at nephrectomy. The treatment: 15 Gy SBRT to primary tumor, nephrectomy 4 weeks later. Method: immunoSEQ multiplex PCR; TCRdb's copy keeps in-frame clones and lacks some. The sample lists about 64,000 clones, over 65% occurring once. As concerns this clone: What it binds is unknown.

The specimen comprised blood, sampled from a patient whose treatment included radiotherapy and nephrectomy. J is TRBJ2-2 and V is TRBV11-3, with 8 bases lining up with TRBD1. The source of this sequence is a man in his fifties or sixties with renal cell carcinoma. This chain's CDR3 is CASSRTGSGELFF. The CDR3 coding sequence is TGTGCCAGCAGTCGGACAGGGTCCGGGGAGCTGTTTTTT.